Below are 7 T cell receptor beta chains sequenced from a single sample in a study of T cell changes during pregnancy in multiple sclerosis. Clones were read by immunoSEQ multiplex PCR, and TCRdb kept only the in-frame ones, dropping some. The sample yields tens of thousands of clones, approximately 92% seen once. The input for sequencing was CD4+ T cells from peripheral blood mononuclear cells, taken in the third trimester of pregnancy. The receptors derive from a female donor with multiple sclerosis, enrolled in a pregnancy study.

The CDR3 sequence is CSVEPSGMMETQYF. The CDR3 nucleotides are TGCAGCGTTGAGCCTAGCGGGATGATGGAGACCCAGTACTTC. The genes are TRBV29-1 and TRBJ2-5, with 9 bases identical to TRBD2. The CDR3 sequence is 14 residues long. V gave up 3 bases and J gave up 5 bases; unmatched junction bases: 7. CDR1 is SQVTM, CDR2 ANQGSEA, per germline.

V is TRBV29-1 and J is TRBJ2-5; the D gene is possibly TRBD2 (6 bases). Germline V CDR1 and CDR2: SQVTM, ANQGSEA. Trimming removed 5 bases at V and 2 bases at J, with 9 bases between. The CDR3 totals 12 residues. CDR3 residues: CSVRAGQETQYF. The CDR3 DNA reads TGCAGCGTTAGGGCGGGGCAAGAGACCCAGTACTTC.

The chain recombines TRBV5-4 with TRBJ2-5, with TRBD2 identical over 10 bases. The V segment lost 4 bases and the J segment 2 bases; nucleotides outside the gene matches: 5. Germline V CDR1 and CDR2: SGHNT, YYREEE (reference sequence). CDR3 length equals 15 residues. Written as DNA, the CDR3 is TGTGCCAGCAGCCGTGAACTAGCGGGGCAAGAGACCCAGTACTTC. Translating it yields CASSRELAGQETQYF.

The chain joins TRBV30 to TRBJ1-1; 7 bases map to TRBD1. Trimming cost V 0 bases and J 0 bases; bases outside gene matches: 7. The CDR3 runs to 16 residues. From germline, CDR1 is GTSNPN and CDR2 SVGIG (reference sequence). CDR3: CAWSVRQGTLNTEAFF. For the CDR3, the DNA is TGTGCCTGGAGTGTCCGACAGGGTACCCTGAACACTGAAGCTTTCTTT.

The chain links TRBV5-4 to TRBJ1-2; no definite D call. The CDR3 runs 13 residues. Germline-derived CDR1 and CDR2 are SGHNT and YYREEE (reference sequence). V shed 1 base and J shed 6 bases, with 10 bases lying between them. DNA for the CDR3: TGTGCCAGCAGCTTGACTTCTGTGAATGGCTACACCTTC. Amino acid sequence: CASSLTSVNGYTF.

V usage is TRBV19 and J usage is TRBJ2-2; D unresolved. This CDR3 has 15 residues. Germline values: CDR1 LNHDA, CDR2 SQIVND (reference sequence). The V end was cut by 3 bases, the J end by 0 bases, with 8 bases between. The CDR3 here is CASSIKHANTGELFF. The CDR3 bases are TGTGCCAGTAGTATTAAACACGCGAACACCGGGGAGCTGTTTTTT.

This chain joins TRBV19 and TRBJ2-5; possibly TRBD1 for D (6 bases). The V end lost 4 bases, the J end lost 5 bases, and 17 bases lay between the germline ends. The CDR3 is 15 residues long. Germline CDR1 reads LNHDA; CDR2 reads SQIVND (reference sequence). Here the CDR3 reads CASSSQGSSRETQYF. CDR3 nucleotides: TGTGCCAGTAGTAGCCAGGGGTCATCAAGGGAGACCCAGTACTTC.